This TCR beta chain was captured in a study of tumor-infiltrating lymphocytes in primary liver carcinoma. General study findings and limits: A small share of top clones, only about 7-24%, was found in all five tumor regions.

Without any cell sorting, about 20-32 mg of bulk tissue yielded co-extracted RNA and DNA. The patients presented with primary liver carcinoma, which was managed through surgical resection. Production of TCR beta cDNA used 500 ng total RNA together with a constant-region primer. The TCR beta library was amplified through three nested multiplex PCR rounds in a modified ARM-PCR procedure. TRBV1-TRBV30 forward primers paired with a C-beta reverse primer were used in the first two PCR rounds, which ran 9 to 10 cycles each. TCRdb redid the calling of the multiplex PCR reads with MiXCR, one entry per CDR3 protein. The sample lists around 40,000 distinct CDR3 sequences, 73% occurring once. This clonotype was counted many times. What it recognizes is unknown. Trimming cost V 3 bases and J 1 base, with 7 bases left between them. Germline CDR1 SGHTS, CDR2 YDEGEE. The CDR3 is 14 residues long.

The rearrangement joins TRBV5-8 to TRBJ2-2, with unresolved D. The source of this sequence is a man aged 35 to 55 with primary liver carcinoma and hepatitis B virus infection. Material for sequencing was liver tumor tissue from sampling region 2. Noted subset: tumor region T2, inferior pole. The CDR3 DNA sequence: TGTGCCAGCAGCTATTCCTTGAACACCGGGGAGCTGTTTTTT. Translated, it gives CASSYSLNTGELFF. Supplemented by reference TRBV5-8 and TRBJ2-2, the full variable domain reads EAGVTQSPTHLIKTRGQQATLRCSPISGHTSVYWYQQALGLGLQFLLWYDEGEERNRGNFPPRFSGRQFPNYSSELNVNALELEDSALYLCASSYSLNTGELFFGEGSRLTVL.